Below are 9 T cell receptor beta chains sequenced from a single sample in a study of identical twins. TCRdb itself ran the 5' RACE reads through MiXCR, one entry per CDR3 protein. The repertoire holds roughly 630,000 distinct CDR3 sequences, with roughly 6.6% as singletons. This same sample was also part of a study on yellow fever vaccine responses in identical twins.

The source material was PBMCs. Every receptor here comes from a woman between 18 and 30 years old in good health.

V usage is TRBV6-1 and J usage is TRBJ2-4; possibly TRBD2 for D (6 bases). Germline V lookup: CDR1 MNHNS, CDR2 SASEGT. The length of the CDR3 is 16 residues. Trimming removed 1 base from V and 0 bases from J, with 10 bases in between. CDR3 region: CASSEDSGLAKNIQYF. In DNA form, the CDR3 reads TGTGCCAGCAGTGAAGATAGCGGTCTAGCCAAAAACATTCAGTACTTC.

This clonotype has only a few counts. CDR3 coding DNA: TGCAGCGTTGAATTCGCAGATACGCAGTATTTT. Amino acids: CSVEFADTQYF. The gene calls are TRBV29-1 and TRBJ2-3; D ambiguous. Germline values: CDR1 SQVTM, CDR2 ANQGSEA. The CDR3 loop spans 11 amino acids. Trimming took off 2 bases at V and 4 bases at J, with 4 bases between the two ends.

This clonotype was found a few times. The rearrangement uses TRBV7-3 and TRBJ2-5, with 8 bases aligning to TRBD1. The CDR3 is 15 amino acids. The junction had 6 bases not matched to a gene; V was cut back by 1 base and J by 5 bases. Germline-derived CDR1 and CDR2 are SGHTA and FQGTGA. CDR3 residues: CASSLRSGGKETQYF. The DNA for the CDR3 is TGTGCCAGCAGCTTAAGGTCAGGGGGCAAGGAGACCCAGTACTTC.

A few counts support this clonotype. V gene TRBV11-2 combines with J gene TRBJ2-1; possible D gene TRBD2, 6 bases. CDR1 is SGHAT, CDR2 FQNNGV, per germline. The CDR3 loop spans 19 amino acids. Trimming cost V 6 bases and J 7 bases, with 31 bases left between them. CDR3 DNA sequence: TGTGCCAGCAGGCCCAGGGCGGGTACAGGCCTCGTCCGGGGGAATGAGCAGTTCTTC. This gives the protein CASRPRAGTGLVRGNEQFF.

This clonotype has more than one count but fewer than ten. Written as DNA, the CDR3 is TGTGCCAGCAGTTCCCCGGTCTCGAACACTGAAGCTTTCTTT. The encoded protein is CASSSPVSNTEAFF. The chain couples TRBV27 to TRBJ1-1; no definite D call. CDR1 and CDR2 (germline): MNHEY, SMNVEV (reference sequence). The V and J ends lost 4 bases and 1 base respectively, with 10 bases between them. CDR3 size: 14 residues.

The table lists this clonotype with many counts. The chain's CDR3 is CASSLRTANYGYTF. Here the CDR3 DNA reads TGTGCCAGCAGTTTAAGGACAGCGAACTATGGCTACACCTTC. J is TRBJ1-2 and V is TRBV12-3 or TRBV12-4; a weak D match, TRBD1 (6 bases). CDR3 length equals 14 residues. Trimming removed 2 bases from V and 2 bases from J, with 9 bases in between.

The table lists this clonotype with many counts. The chain has TRBV12-3 or TRBV12-4 and TRBJ2-3; D remains unclear. The V end was cut by 1 base, the J end by 5 bases, with 7 bases between. The CDR3 runs to 13 residues. The CDR3 nucleotides are TGTGCCAGCAGTTTAGTGGAGAAAGATACGCAGTATTTT. This sequence encodes CASSLVEKDTQYF.

V and J are TRBV25-1 and TRBJ1-6; D remains ambiguous. Germline loops: CDR1 MGHDK, CDR2 SYGVNS. V lost 9 bases and J 7 bases, leaving 13 bases between the germline ends. CDR3 length equals 13 residues. CDR3 region: CASAMTENSPLHF. In nucleotides, the CDR3 is TGTGCCAGTGCTATGACCGAAAATTCACCCCTCCACTTT. The entire variable domain, with the rest obtained from reference TRBV25-1 and TRBJ1-6, is as follows: EADIYQTPRYLVIGTGKKITLECSQTMGHDKMYWYQQDPGMELHLIHYSYGVNSTEKGDLSSESTVSRIRTEHFPLTLESARPSHTSQYLCASAMTENSPLHFGNGTRLTVT.

This clonotype turned up a few times. The rearrangement uses TRBV25-1 and TRBJ1-1, with a tentative D call TRBD1 (5 bases). The CDR3 covers 14 residues. V was trimmed by 1 base and J by 5 bases, leaving 11 bases between them. Germline CDR1 and CDR2: MGHDK and SYGVNS. The CDR3 loop is CASSESVGATEAFF. CDR3 nucleotide sequence: TGTGCCAGCAGTGAATCTGTAGGGGCGACTGAAGCTTTCTTT.